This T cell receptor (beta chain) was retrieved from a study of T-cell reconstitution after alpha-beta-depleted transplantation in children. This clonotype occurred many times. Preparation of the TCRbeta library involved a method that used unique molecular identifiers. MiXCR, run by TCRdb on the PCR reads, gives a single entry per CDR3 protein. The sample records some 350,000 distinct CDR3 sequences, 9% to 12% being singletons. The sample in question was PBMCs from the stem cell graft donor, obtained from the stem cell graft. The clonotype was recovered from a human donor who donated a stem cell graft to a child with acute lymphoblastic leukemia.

The DNA for the CDR3 is TGTGCCACCAGCAGAGATACAGGAAGCAATTCACCCCTCCACTTT. Encoded protein: CATSRDTGSNSPLHF. This sequence joins TRBV15 and TRBJ1-6, with a possible D match to TRBD1 (5 bases). V was cut by 0 bases and J by 7 bases, with 10 bases left in between. Per germline, CDR1 LNHNV and CDR2 YYDKDF (reference sequence). This CDR3 has 15 amino acids.